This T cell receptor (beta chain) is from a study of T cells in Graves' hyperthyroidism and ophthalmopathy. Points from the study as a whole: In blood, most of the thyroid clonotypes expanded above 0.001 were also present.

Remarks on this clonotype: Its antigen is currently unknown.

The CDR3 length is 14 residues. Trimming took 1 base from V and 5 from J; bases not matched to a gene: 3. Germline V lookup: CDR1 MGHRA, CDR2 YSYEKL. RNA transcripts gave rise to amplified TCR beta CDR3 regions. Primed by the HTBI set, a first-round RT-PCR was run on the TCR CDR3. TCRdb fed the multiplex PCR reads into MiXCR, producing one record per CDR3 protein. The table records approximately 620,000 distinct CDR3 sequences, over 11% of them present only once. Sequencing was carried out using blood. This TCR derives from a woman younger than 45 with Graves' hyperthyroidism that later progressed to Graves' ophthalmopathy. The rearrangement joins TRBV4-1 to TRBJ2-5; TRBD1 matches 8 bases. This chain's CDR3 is CASSQAGGQETQYF. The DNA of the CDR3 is TGCGCCAGCAGCCAAGCAGGGGGCCAGGAGACCCAGTACTTC.